The 2 T cell receptor beta chains reported below all come from one sample, sequenced in a study of neurological immune-mediated disorders. TCRdb reprocessed the 5' RACE reads with MiXCR, giving one entry per CDR3 protein. This repertoire shows over 15,000 distinct CDR3 sequences, over 12% found once; its top ten account for roughly 13%. The sequenced sample was PBMCs. The receptors come from a man in his sixties with HTLV-1-associated myelopathy (HAM/TSP).

This clonotype was seen repeatedly, ten times or more. V gene TRBV7-2 combines with J gene TRBJ2-7; 7 bases are shared with TRBD1. The CDR3 totals 15 residues. The V segment lost 5 bases and the J segment 2 bases; nucleotides outside the gene matches: 9. Germline V gives CDR1 SGHTA, CDR2 FQGNSA. CDR3 sequence: CASSPSGQPTYEQYF. The CDR3 coding sequence is TGTGCCAGCAGCCCATCGGGACAGCCTACCTACGAGCAGTACTTC.

This clonotype has ten or more counts. J is TRBJ1-5 and V is TRBV7-2, with D hard to call. Germline V lookup: CDR1 SGHTA, CDR2 FQGNSA. The ends were cut back, 5 bases at V and 6 bases at J, with 11 bases in the middle. The CDR3 consists of 13 residues. The CDR3 DNA sequence: TGTGCCAGCAGCCCTCAGGAGGGTCAGCCCCAGCATTTT. This translates into CASSPQEGQPQHF.